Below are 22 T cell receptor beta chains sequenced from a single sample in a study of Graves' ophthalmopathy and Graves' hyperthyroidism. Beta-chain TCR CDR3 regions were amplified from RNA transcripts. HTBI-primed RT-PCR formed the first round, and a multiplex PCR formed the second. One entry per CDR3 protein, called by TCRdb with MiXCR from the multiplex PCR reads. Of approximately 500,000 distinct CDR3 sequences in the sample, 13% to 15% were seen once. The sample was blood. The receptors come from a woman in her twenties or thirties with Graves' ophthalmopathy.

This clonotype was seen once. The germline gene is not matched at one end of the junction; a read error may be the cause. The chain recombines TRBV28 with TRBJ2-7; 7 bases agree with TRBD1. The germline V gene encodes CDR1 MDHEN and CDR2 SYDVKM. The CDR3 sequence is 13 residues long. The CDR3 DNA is TGTACCAGCAGTAGGGCAGGGGGTTACGAGCAGTACTTC. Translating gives CTSSRAGGYEQYF.

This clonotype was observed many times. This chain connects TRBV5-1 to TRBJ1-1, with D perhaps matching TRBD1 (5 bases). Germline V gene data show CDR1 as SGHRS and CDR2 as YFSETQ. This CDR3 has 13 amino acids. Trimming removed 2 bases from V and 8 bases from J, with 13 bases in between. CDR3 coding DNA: TGCGCCAGCAGCTTAGCAGGGAGAGGGGAAGCTTTCTTT. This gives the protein CASSLAGRGEAFF.

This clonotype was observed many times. The CDR3 bases are TGTGCCAGCAGCCCACCCTTGGAAGGCGGAGAGACCCAGTACTTC. It is translated as CASSPPLEGGETQYF. This chain uses TRBV28 with TRBJ2-5; D is unresolved. CDR1 and CDR2 (germline): MDHEN, SYDVKM. The CDR3 is 15 amino acids. The V and J ends lost 6 bases and 4 bases respectively, with 18 bases between them. Together with reference TRBV28 and TRBJ2-5, the CDR3 gives the full variable domain: DVKVTQSSRYLVKRTGEKVFLECVQDMDHENMFWYRQDPGLGLRLIYFSYDVKMKEKGDIPEGYSVSREKKERFSLILESASTNQTSMYLCASSPPLEGGETQYFGPGTRLLVL.

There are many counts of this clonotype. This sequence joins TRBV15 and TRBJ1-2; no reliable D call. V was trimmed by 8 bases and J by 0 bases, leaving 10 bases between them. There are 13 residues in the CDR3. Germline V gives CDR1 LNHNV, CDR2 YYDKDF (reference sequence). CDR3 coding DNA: TGTGCCACCTTCAGCTCTGCTAACTATGGCTACACCTTC. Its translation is CATFSSANYGYTF.

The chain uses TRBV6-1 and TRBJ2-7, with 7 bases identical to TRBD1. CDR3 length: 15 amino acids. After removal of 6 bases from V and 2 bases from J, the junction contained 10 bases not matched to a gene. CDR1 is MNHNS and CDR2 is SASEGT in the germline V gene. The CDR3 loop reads CASRPKTGYPYEQYF. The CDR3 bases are TGTGCCAGCAGACCTAAGACAGGGTACCCCTACGAGCAGTACTTC.

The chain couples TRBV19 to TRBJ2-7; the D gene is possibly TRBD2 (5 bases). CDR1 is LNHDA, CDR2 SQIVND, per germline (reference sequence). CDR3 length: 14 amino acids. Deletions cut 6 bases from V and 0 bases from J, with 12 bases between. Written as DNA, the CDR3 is TGTGCCAGTAGGAGTCTCCGGGACTCCTACGAGCAGTACTTC. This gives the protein CASRSLRDSYEQYF.

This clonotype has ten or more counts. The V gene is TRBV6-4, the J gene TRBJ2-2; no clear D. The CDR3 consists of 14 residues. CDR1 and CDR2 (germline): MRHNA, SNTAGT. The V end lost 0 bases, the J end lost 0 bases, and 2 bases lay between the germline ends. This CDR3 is CASSDSTNTGELFF. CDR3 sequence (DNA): TGTGCCAGCAGTGACTCAACGAACACCGGGGAGCTGTTTTTT.

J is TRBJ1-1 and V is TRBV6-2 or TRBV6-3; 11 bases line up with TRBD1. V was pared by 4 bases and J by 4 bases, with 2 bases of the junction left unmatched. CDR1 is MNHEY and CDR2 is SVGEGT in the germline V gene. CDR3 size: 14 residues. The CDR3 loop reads CASSSDRGPTEAFF. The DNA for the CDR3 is TGTGCCAGCAGTTCGGACAGGGGGCCCACTGAAGCTTTCTTT.

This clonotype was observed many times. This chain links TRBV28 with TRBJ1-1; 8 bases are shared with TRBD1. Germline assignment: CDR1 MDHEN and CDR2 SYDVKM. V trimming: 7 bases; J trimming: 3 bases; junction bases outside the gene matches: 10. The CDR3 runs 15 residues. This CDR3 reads CASIIRDRRDTEAFF. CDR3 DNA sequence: TGTGCCAGCATCATCCGGGACAGGAGGGACACTGAAGCTTTCTTT.

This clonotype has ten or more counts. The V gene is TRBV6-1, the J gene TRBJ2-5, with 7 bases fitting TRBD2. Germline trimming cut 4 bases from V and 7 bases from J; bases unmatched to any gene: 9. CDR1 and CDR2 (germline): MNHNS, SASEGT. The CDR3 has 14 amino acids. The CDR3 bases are TGTGCCAGCAGTGGCGGGGGATTAGAAGGGACCCAGTACTTC. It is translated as CASSGGGLEGTQYF.

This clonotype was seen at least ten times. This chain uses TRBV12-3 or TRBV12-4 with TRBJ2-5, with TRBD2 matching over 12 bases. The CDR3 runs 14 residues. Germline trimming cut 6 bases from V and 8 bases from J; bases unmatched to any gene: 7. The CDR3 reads CASREGLAGSTQYF. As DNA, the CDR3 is TGTGCCAGCAGAGAGGGACTAGCGGGTTCAACCCAGTACTTC.

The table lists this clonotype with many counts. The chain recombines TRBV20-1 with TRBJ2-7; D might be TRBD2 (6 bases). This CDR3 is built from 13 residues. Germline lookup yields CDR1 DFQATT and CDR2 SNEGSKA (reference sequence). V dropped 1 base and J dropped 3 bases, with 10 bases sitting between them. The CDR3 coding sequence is TGCAGTGCTAGAGGAAGGCGGGACTACGAGCAGTACTTC. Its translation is CSARGRRDYEQYF.

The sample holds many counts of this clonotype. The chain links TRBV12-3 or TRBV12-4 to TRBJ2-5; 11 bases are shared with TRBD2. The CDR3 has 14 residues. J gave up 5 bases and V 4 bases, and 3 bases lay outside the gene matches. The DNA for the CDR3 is TGTGCCAGCAGTTCGACTAGCGGGGTGGAGACCCAGTACTTC. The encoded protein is CASSSTSGVETQYF.

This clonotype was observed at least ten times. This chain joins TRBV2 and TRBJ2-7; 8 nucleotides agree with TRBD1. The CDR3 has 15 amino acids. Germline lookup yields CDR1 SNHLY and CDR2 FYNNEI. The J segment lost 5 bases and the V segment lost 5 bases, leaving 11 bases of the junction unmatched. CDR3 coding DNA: TGTGCCAGCAGTAAACAAGGACAGGGTAACCACGAGCAGTACTTC. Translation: CASSKQGQGNHEQYF. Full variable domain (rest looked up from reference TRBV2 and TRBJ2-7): EPEVTQTPSHQVTQMGQEVILRCVPISNHLYFYWYRQILGQKVEFLVSFYNNEISEKSEIFDDQFSVERPDGSNFTLKIRSTKLEDSAMYFCASSKQGQGNHEQYFGPGTRLTVT.

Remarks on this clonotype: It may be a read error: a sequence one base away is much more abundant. DNA for the CDR3: TGTGCCTGCAGTTTCGACGGTGTGAACACTGAAGCTTTCTTT. This gives the protein CACSFDGVNTEAFF. The chain is built from TRBV12-3 or TRBV12-4 and TRBJ1-1, with D unclear. The length of the CDR3 is 14 residues.

The CDR3 sequence is CASSIRDRREQYF. The CDR3 DNA is TGTGCCAGTAGTATCCGGGATCGGCGCGAGCAGTACTTC. This rearrangement joins TRBV19 to TRBJ2-7; perhaps TRBD2 as D (5 bases). This CDR3 contains 13 residues. The V end was cut by 3 bases, the J end by 6 bases, with 12 bases between. Germline V gene sequence: CDR1 LNHDA, CDR2 SQIVND (reference sequence).

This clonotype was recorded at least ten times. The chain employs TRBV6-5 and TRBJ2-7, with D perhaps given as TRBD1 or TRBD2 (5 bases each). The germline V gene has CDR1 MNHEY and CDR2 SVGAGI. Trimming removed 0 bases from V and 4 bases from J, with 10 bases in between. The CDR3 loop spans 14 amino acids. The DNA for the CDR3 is TGTGCCAGCAGTTACTCCAGGGAGCTTTACGAGCAGTACTTC. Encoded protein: CASSYSRELYEQYF.

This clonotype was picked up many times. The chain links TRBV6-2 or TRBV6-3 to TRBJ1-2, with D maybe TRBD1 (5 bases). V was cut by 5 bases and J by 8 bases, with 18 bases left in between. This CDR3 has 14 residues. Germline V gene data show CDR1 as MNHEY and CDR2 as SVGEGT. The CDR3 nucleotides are TGTGCCAGCAGTAATAGCTATGCGGGACGCGGCTACACCTTC. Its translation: CASSNSYAGRGYTF.

The CDR3 nucleotides are TGCGCCAGCAGCCGAGCGGGAGTCTACTCCTACGAGCAGTACTTC. Translated: CASSRAGVYSYEQYF. The genes are TRBV4-1 and TRBJ2-7, with 8 bases identical to TRBD2. V trimming: 4 bases; J trimming: 0 bases; junction bases outside the gene matches: 5. CDR3 length: 15 residues. Germline V gene lookup returns CDR1 MGHRA and CDR2 YSYEKL.

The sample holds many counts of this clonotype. The CDR3 spells CASSYGQGISLEQYF. The CDR3, as DNA: TGTGCCAGCAGCTACGGACAGGGGATTTCTCTCGAGCAGTACTTC. The chain has TRBV6-5 and TRBJ2-7, with 9 bases aligning to TRBD1. Trimming took 6 bases from V and 6 from J; bases not matched to a gene: 12. CDR1 and CDR2 (germline): MNHEY, SVGAGI. This CDR3 contains 15 residues.

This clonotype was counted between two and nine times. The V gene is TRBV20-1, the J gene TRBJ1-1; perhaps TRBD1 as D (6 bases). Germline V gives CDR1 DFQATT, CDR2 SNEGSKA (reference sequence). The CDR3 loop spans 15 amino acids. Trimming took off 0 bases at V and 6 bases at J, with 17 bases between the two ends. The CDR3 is CSARDLVRGASEAFF. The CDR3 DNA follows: TGCAGTGCTAGAGATCTAGTAAGGGGGGCTTCTGAAGCTTTCTTT.

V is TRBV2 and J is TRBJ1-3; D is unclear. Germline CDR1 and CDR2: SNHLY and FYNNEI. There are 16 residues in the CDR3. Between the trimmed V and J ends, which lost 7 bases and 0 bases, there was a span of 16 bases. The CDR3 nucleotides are TGTGCCAGCACCCCTCCGTATCTGAGCTCTGGAAACACCATATATTTT. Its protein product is CASTPPYLSSGNTIYF. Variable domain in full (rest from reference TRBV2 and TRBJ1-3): EPEVTQTPSHQVTQMGQEVILRCVPISNHLYFYWYRQILGQKVEFLVSFYNNEISEKSEIFDDQFSVERPDGSNFTLKIRSTKLEDSAMYFCASTPPYLSSGNTIYFGEGSWLTVV.